This TCR beta chain comes out of a study of OX40 agonist ivuxolimab in advanced cancers. Turning to the study itself: With a range of about 23 to 90, age averaged about 59 years, and about 80% were male.

Of note for this clone: Antigen unknown.

General observations from the study: Expanded peripheral T cells had an undetermined antigen specificity. Low clonal expansion, among the lowest seen, marked partial responders at 0.1-3.0 mg/kg.

Measured with immunoSEQ multiplex PCR; TCRdb has only the in-frame clones, and not every one. In the table there are tens of thousands of clones, about 90% of which are singletons. At baseline, cycle 4 day 1, and cycle 7 day 1, blood was sampled. The ends were cut back, 1 base at V and 2 bases at J, with 12 bases in the middle. CDR1 and CDR2 (germline): MNHEY, SMNVEV (reference sequence). CDR3 size: 15 residues. This specimen consisted of CD4+ or CD8+ T cells sorted from blood, obtained in a trial of the OX40 agonist ivuxolimab. The chain uses TRBV27 and TRBJ2-7; no clear D. This receptor was taken from an adult with an advanced solid tumor such as melanoma, head and neck, liver or kidney cancer. The CDR3 region has the DNA TGTGCCAGCAGTTTATATTCCCCGTCACCCTACGAGCAGTACTTC. Amino acids: CASSLYSPSPYEQYF.